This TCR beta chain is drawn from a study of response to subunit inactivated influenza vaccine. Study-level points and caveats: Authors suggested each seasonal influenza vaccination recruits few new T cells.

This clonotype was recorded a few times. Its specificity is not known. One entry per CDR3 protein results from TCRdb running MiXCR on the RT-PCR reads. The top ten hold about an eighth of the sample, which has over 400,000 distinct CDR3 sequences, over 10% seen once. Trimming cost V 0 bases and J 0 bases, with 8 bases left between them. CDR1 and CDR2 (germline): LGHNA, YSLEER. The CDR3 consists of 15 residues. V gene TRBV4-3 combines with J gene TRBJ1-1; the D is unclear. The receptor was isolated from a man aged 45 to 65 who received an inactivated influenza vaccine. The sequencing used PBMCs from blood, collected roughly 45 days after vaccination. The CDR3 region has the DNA TGCGCCAGCAGCCAAGAAGGACGGCTGAACACTGAAGCTTTCTTT. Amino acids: CASSQEGRLNTEAFF.